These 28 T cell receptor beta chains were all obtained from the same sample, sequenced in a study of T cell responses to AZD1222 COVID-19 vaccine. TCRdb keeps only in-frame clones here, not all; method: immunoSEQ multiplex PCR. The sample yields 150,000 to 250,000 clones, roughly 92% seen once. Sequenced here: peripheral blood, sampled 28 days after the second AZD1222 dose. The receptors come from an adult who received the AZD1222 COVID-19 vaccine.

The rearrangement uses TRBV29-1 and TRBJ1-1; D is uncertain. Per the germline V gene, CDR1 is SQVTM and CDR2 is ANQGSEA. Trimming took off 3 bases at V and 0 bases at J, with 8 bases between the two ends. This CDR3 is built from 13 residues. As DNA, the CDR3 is TGCAGCGTTGACGAAGCTTTGAACACTGAAGCTTTCTTT. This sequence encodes CSVDEALNTEAFF.

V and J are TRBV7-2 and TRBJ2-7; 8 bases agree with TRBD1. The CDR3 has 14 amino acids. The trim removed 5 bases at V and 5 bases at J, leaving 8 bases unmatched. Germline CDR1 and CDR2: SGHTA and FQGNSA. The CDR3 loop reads CASSIGQGVHEQYF. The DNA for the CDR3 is TGTGCCAGCAGCATTGGACAGGGAGTCCACGAGCAGTACTTC.

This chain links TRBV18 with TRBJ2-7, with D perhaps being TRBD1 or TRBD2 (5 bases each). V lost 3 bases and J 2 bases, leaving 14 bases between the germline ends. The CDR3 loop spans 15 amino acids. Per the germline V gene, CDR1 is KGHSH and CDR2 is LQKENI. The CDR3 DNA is TGTGCCAGCTCACCCGTCAGGGAGAAACCCTACGAGCAGTACTTC. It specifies CASSPVREKPYEQYF.

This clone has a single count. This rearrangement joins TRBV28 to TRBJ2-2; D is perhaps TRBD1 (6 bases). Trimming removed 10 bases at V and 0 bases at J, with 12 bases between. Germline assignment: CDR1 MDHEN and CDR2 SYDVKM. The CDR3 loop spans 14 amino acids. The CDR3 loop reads CATPGTSNTGELFF. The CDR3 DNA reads TGTGCCACCCCCGGGACATCGAACACCGGGGAGCTGTTTTTT.

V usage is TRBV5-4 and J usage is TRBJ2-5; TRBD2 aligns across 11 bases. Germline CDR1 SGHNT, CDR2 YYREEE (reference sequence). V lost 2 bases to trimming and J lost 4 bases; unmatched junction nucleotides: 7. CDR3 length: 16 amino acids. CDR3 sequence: CASSFGASGGLETQYF. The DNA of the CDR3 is TGTGCCAGCAGCTTTGGGGCTAGCGGGGGGTTAGAGACCCAGTACTTC.

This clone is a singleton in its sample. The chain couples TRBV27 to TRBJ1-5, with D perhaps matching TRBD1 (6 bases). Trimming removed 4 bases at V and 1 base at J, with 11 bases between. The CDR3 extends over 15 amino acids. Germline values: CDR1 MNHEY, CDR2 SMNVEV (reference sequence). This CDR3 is CASSSQGRSNQPQHF. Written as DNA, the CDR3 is TGTGCCAGCAGTTCCCAGGGGAGGAGCAATCAGCCCCAGCATTTT.

Here the CDR3 DNA reads TGTGCCATCAGTGAGTCACAGGGAGAAAAACTGTTTTTT. It codes for CAISESQGEKLFF. V usage is TRBV10-3 and J usage is TRBJ1-4; weak D call: TRBD1 (6 bases). The germline V gene has CDR1 ENHRY and CDR2 SYGVKD. This CDR3 is 13 amino acids long. Trimming shortened V by 0 bases and J by 8 bases, and 7 bases separated the two germline ends.

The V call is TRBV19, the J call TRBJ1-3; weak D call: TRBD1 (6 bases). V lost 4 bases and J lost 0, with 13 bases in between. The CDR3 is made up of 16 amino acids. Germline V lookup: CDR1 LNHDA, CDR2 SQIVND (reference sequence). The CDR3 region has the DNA TGTGCCAGTAGTAAAAACAGGGTAGACTCTGGAAACACCATATATTTT. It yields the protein CASSKNRVDSGNTIYF.

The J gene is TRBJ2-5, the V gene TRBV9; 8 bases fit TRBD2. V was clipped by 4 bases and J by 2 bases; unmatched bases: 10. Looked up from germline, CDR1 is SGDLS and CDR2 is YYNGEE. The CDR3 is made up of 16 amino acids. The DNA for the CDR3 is TGTGCCAGCAGCATCCAAGAGCGGGGGCCTCAAGAGACCCAGTACTTC. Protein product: CASSIQERGPQETQYF.

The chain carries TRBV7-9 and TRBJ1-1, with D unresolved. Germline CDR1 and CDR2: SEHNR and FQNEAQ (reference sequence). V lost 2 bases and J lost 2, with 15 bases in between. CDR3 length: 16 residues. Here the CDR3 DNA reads TGTGCCAGCAGCTTACTTCTCGATTTGCTAAACACTGAAGCTTTCTTT. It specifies CASSLLLDLLNTEAFF.

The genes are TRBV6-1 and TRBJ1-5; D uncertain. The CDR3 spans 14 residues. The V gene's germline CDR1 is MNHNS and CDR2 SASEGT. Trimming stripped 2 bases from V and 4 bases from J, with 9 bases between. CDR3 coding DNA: TGTGCCAGCAGTGAAACGCGAGGTAATCAGCCCCAGCATTTT. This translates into CASSETRGNQPQHF.

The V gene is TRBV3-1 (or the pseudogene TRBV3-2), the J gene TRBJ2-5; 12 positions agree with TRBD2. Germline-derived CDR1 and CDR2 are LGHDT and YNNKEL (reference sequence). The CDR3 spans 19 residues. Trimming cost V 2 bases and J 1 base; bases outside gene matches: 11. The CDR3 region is CASSQTPASGGAPQETQYF. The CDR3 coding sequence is TGTGCCAGCAGCCAAACCCCGGCTAGCGGGGGGGCCCCCCAAGAGACCCAGTACTTC.

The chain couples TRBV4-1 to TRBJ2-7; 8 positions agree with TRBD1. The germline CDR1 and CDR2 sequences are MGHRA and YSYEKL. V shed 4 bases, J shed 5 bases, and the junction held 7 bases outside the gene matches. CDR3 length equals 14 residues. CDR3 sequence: CASSPDRAVNEQYF. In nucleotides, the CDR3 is TGCGCCAGCAGCCCGGACAGGGCCGTCAACGAGCAGTACTTC.

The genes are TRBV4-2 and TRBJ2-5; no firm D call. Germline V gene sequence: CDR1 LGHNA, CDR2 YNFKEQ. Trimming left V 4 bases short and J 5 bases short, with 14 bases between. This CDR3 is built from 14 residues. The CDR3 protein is CASSPGNGRETQYF. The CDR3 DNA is TGTGCCAGCAGCCCGGGTAATGGGCGGGAGACCCAGTACTTC.

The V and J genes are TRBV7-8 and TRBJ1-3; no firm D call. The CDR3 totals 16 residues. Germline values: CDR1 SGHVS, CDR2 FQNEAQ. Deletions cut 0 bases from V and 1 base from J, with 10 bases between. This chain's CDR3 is CASSLADPKSGNTIYF. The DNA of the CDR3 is TGTGCCAGCAGCTTAGCCGACCCTAAGTCTGGAAACACCATATATTTT.

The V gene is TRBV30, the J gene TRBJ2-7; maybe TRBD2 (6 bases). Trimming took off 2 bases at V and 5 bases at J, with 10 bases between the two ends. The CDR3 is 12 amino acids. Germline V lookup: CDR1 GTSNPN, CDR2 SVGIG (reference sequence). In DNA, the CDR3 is TGTGCCTGGAGTCGCTCTAGCGACGAGCAGTACTTC. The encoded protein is CAWSRSSDEQYF.

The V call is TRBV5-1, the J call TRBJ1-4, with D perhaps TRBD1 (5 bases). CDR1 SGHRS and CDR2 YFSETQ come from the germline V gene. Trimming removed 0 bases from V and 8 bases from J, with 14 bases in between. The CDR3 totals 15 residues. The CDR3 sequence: CASSLDGGEGEKLFF. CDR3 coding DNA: TGCGCCAGCAGCTTGGATGGGGGGGAAGGCGAAAAACTGTTTTTT.

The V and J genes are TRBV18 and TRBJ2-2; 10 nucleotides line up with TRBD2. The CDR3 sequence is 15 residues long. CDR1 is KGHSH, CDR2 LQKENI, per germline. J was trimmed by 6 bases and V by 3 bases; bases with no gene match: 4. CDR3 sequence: CASSPPSGGSGELFF. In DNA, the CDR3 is TGTGCCAGCTCACCGCCTAGCGGGGGATCCGGGGAGCTGTTTTTT.

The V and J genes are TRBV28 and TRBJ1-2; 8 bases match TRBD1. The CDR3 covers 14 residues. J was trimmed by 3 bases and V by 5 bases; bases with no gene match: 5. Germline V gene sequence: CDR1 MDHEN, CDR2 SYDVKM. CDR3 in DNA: TGTGCCAGCAGTGTGGGACAGGCGTACTATGGCTACACCTTC. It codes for CASSVGQAYYGYTF.

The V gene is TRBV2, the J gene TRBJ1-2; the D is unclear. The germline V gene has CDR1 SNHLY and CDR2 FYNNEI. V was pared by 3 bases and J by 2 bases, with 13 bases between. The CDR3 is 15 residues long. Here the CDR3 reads CASSDGNSLNYGYTF. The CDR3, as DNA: TGTGCCAGCAGTGATGGGAACAGCCTAAACTATGGCTACACCTTC.

CDR3 sequence: CASSPRQGNYGYTF. In nucleotides, the CDR3 is TGTGCCAGCAGCCCCAGACAGGGAAACTATGGCTACACCTTC. The J gene is TRBJ1-2, the V gene TRBV3-1 (or the pseudogene TRBV3-2), with TRBD1 matching over 7 bases. The CDR3 loop spans 14 amino acids. Germline V gene data show CDR1 as LGHDT and CDR2 as YNNKEL (reference sequence). J lost 2 bases, V lost 4 bases, and 4 bases had no gene match.

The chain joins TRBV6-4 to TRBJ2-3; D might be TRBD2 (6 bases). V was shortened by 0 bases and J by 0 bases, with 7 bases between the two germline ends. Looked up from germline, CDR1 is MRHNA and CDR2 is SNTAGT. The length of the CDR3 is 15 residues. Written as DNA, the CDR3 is TGTGCCAGCAGTGACTCCGGGGGAAGCACAGATACGCAGTATTTT. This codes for CASSDSGGSTDTQYF.

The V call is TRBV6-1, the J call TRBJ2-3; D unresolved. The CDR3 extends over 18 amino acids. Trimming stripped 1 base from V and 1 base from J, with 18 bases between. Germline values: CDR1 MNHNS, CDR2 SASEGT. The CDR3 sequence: CASSEEVRQNFGTDTQYF. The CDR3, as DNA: TGTGCCAGCAGTGAAGAAGTTAGACAAAACTTTGGCACAGATACGCAGTATTTT.

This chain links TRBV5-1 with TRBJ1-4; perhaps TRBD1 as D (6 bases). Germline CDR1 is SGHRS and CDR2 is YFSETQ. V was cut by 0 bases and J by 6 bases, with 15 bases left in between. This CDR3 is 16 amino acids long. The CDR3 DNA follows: TGCGCCAGCAGCTTGGGGACAGTCCCGGTTGATGAAAAACTGTTTTTT. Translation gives CASSLGTVPVDEKLFF.

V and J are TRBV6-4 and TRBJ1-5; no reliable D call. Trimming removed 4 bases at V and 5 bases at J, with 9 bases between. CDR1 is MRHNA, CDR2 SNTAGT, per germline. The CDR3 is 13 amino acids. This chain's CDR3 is CASSAREDQPQHF. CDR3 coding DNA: TGTGCCAGCAGTGCCCGGGAAGATCAGCCCCAGCATTTT.

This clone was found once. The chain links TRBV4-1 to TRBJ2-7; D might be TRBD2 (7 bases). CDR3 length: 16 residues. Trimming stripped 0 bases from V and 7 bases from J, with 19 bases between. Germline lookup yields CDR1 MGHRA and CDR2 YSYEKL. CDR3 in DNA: TGCGCCAGCAGCCAAGATAACGCGGGGGCCGCCGGGGAGCAGTACTTC. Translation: CASSQDNAGAAGEQYF.

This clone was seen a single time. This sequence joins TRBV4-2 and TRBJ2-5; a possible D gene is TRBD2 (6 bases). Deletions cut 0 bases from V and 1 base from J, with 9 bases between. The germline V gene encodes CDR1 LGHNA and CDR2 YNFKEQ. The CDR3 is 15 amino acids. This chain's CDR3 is CASSQELGGQETQYF. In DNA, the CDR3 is TGTGCCAGCAGCCAAGAGTTGGGGGGCCAAGAGACCCAGTACTTC.

The DNA for the CDR3 is TGTGCCAGCAGCTTGGTTTCCAGGAACACCGGGGAGCTGTTTTTT. Translated: CASSLVSRNTGELFF. This rearrangement joins TRBV5-5 to TRBJ2-2; D remains ambiguous. The ends were cut back, 0 bases at V and 1 base at J, with 7 bases in the middle. This CDR3 has 15 residues. Germline V gene sequence: CDR1 SGHKS, CDR2 YYEKEE (reference sequence).